Sequencing of this T cell receptor beta chain was carried out in a study of T cell changes during pregnancy in multiple sclerosis. The CDR3 loop spans 13 amino acids. The V gene lost 4 bases and the J gene lost 1 base, with 7 bases spanning the gap. Germline V gives CDR1 WNHNN, CDR2 SYGVQD (reference sequence). Measured with immunoSEQ multiplex PCR; TCRdb has only the in-frame clones, and not every one. Of over 85,000 clones listed, approximately 90% are singletons. The V and J genes are TRBV10-1 and TRBJ2-5; D remains ambiguous. The starting material was peripheral blood, obtained in the second trimester of pregnancy. This receptor was identified in a female donor in good health, enrolled as a control in a pregnancy study. CDR3 residues: CASSVTPQETQYF. The CDR3 coding sequence is TGCGCCAGCAGTGTTACACCCCAAGAGACCCAGTACTTC.